A selection of T cell receptor beta chains follows, all from one sample in a study of blood T cells in healthy people across ages. TCRdb re-called the 5' RACE reads through MiXCR, storing one row per CDR3 protein. The sample shows just over 800,000 distinct CDR3 sequences, around 62% of them seen only once. The sample comprised blood. Source of these receptors: a man between 25 and 39 years old in good health. Both conserved end residues are part of each CDR3. The D gene is left open where the match is weak. Expanded clones get a size class; other rows say once, few or many, or leave the size out.

>.|TRBV6-5|TRBJ2-4|.
TGTGCCAGCAGTTACTCGAGAGGTTACGGGGACAAAAACATTCAGTACTTC
CASSYSRGYGDKNIQYF
>TRBD1|TRBV6-6|TRBJ1-5|.
TGTGCCAGCAGTCGACAGGGGCGGGGTAGCAATCAGCCCCAGCATTTT
CASSRQGRGSNQPQHF
>.|TRBV6-1|TRBJ2-4|.
TGTGCCAGCAGTGAGCCGGGCGCAACCAAAAACATTCAGTACTTC
CASSEPGATKNIQYF
>.|TRBV5-1|TRBJ2-1|.
TGCGCCGGCAGCTCCACAGGCTACAATGAGCAGTTCTTC
CAGSSTGYNEQFF
>TRBD1|TRBV6-5|TRBJ2-1|few
TGTGCCAGCACCAAAGGGACAGGGAGCAATGAGCAGTTCTTC
CASTKGTGSNEQFF
>.|TRBV20-1|TRBJ1-4|few
TGCAGTGCTAGAGGCATGGGGGGGGTTAATGAAAAACTGTTTTTT
CSARGMGGVNEKLFF
>TRBD2|TRBV3-1|TRBJ2-1|.
TGTGCCAGCAGCCAAGATGCTAGCGGGGACAATGAGCAGTTCTTC
CASSQDASGDNEQFF
>.|TRBV20-1|TRBJ2-7|.
TGCAGTGCTAGCCCCGGGACATCCACCTACGAGCAGTACTTC
CSASPGTSTYEQYF
>TRBD1|TRBV6-6|TRBJ2-2|.
TGTGCCAGCAGTTCCGGGACAGGGGGTCTCACCGGGGAGCTGTTTTTT
CASSSGTGGLTGELFF
>.|TRBV4-2|TRBJ2-7|.
TGTGCCAGCAGCCAAGATAGGGCGGCCTACGAGCAGTACTTC
CASSQDRAAYEQYF